This T cell receptor (beta chain) was obtained from a study of CD8+ T cells in alopecia areata. Germline V gives CDR1 SGHNT, CDR2 YYREEE (reference sequence). The length of the CDR3 is 12 residues. V lost 4 bases to trimming and J lost 12 bases, with 14 bases between them. Worth noting for this clone: Its antigen is unidentified.

As part of sample collection, lesional scalp punch biopsies and peripheral blood were taken from alopecia areata patients. Whole-study results and caveats: Sequencing of scalp samples also captures resident alphabeta T cells of normal skin.

The sequencing template was cDNA reverse transcribed from extracted RNA. Sequenced by immunoSEQ multiplex PCR; TCRdb stores in-frame clones only, minus some. Among about 15,000 clones, 45% to 65% were seen once, and the ten largest hold 9% to 15%. The source material was skin. The source of this sequence is a human donor with alopecia areata. The chain links TRBV5-4 to TRBJ2-1, with D maybe TRBD2 (6 bases). The CDR3 DNA is TGTGCCAGCAGCAAACCGGGAGACGGGCAGTTCTTC. Its protein is CASSKPGDGQFF.